A single T cell receptor beta chain is shown here with its context. Its specificity is not known. It was with 60 Vbeta and 13 Jbeta primers that the PCR ran. Measured with immunoSEQ multiplex PCR; TCRdb has only the in-frame clones, and not every one. The sample has around 150,000 clones, approximately 79% seen once. Germline V gives CDR1 SGHAT, CDR2 FQNNGV. Trimming took 5 bases from V and 4 from J, leaving 20 bases between them. The CDR3 loop spans 16 amino acids. The data stem from a study of cytomegalovirus exposure and HLA in healthy donors. Overall study findings and caveats: The listing of approximately 160 TCR beta chains classed them as cytomegalovirus-associated. Most of the TCR beta V segments (in an earlier analysis) were productive either about 87% or about 30% of the time.

This clonotype was obtained from a man in his forties or fifties in good health and CMV-seropositive. The sample comprised PBMCs. The chain uses TRBV11-2 and TRBJ1-1, with D possibly matching TRBD1 (5 bases). The CDR3 spells CASSPPAGGTSTEAFF. As DNA, the CDR3 is TGTGCCAGCAGCCCCCCCGCGGGGGGGACTAGCACTGAAGCTTTCTTT.